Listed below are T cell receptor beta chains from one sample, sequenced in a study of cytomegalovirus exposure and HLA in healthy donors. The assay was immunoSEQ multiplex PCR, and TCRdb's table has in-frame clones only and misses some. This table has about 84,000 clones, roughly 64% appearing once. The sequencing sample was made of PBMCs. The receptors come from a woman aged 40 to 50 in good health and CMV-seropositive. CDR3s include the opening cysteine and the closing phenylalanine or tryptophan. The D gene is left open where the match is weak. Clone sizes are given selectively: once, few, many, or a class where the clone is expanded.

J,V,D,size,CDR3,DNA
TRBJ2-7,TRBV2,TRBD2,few,CASSELAGALGEPEQYF,TGTGCCAGCAGTGAACTAGCGGGAGCCTTAGGGGAACCCGAGCAGTACTTC
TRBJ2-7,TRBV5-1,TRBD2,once,CASSLAAGVSYEQYF,TGCGCCAGCAGCTTGGCAGCGGGAGTATCCTACGAGCAGTACTTC
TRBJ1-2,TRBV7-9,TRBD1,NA,CASSLGQVYGYTF,TGTGCCAGCAGCCTGGGACAGGTCTATGGCTACACCTTC
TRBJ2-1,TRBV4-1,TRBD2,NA,CASSHIAGGGYNEQFF,TGCGCCAGCAGCCATATAGCGGGAGGGGGGTACAATGAGCAGTTCTTC
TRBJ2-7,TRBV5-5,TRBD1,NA,CASSPGQGKTYEQYF,TGTGCCAGCAGCCCAGGACAGGGGAAAACCTACGAGCAGTACTTC
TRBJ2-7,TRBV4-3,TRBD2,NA,CASSQDEVGAKPGTSGDEQYF,TGCGCCAGCAGCCAAGATGAGGTAGGGGCCAAACCGGGGACTAGCGGCGACGAGCAGTACTTC
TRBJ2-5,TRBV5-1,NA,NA,CASSLDLRGETQYF,TGCGCCAGCAGCTTGGATCTCAGAGGAGAGACCCAGTACTTC
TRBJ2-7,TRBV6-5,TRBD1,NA,CASSAQGADYEQYF,TGTGCCAGCAGTGCACAGGGGGCCGACTACGAGCAGTACTTC
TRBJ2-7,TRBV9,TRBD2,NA,CASSLAGTSGRHPYEQYF,TGTGCCAGCAGCCTCGCCGGGACTAGCGGGAGGCATCCCTACGAGCAGTACTTC
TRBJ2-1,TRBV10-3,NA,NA,CAIRGDTTEQFF,TGTGCCATCAGGGGAGATACTACTGAGCAGTTCTTC
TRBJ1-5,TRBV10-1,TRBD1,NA,CASSEGTGSGNQPQHF,TGCGCCAGCAGTGAGGGGACAGGGAGTGGCAATCAGCCCCAGCATTTT
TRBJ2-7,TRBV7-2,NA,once,CASSPSWLAYEQYF,TGTGCCAGCAGCCCTAGCTGGCTTGCCTACGAGCAGTACTTC
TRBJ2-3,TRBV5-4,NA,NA,CASSRSNTQYF,TGTGCCAGCAGCCGGTCAAATACGCAGTATTTT
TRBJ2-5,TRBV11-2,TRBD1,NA,CASSPGTGGETQYF,TGTGCCAGCAGCCCCGGGACAGGGGGGGAGACCCAGTACTTC
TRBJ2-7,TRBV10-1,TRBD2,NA,CASSVTLAGVHEQYF,TGCGCCAGCAGTGTAACTCTAGCGGGAGTCCACGAGCAGTACTTC
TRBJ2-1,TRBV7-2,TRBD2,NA,CASSPGGAGSNEQFF,TGTGCCAGCAGCCCCGGAGGAGCGGGGTCCAATGAGCAGTTCTTC
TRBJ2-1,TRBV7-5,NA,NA,CARTPSREQFF,TGTGCCAGAACCCCTAGCCGTGAGCAGTTCTTC
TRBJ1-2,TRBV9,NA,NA,CASSVGNGANYGYTF,TGTGCCAGCAGCGTAGGGAACGGAGCTAACTATGGCTACACCTTC
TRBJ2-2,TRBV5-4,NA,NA,CASSLVGVTGELFF,TGTGCCAGCAGCTTGGTAGGGGTAACCGGGGAGCTGTTTTTT
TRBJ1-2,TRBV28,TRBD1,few,CASSKEDRVNYGYTF,TGTGCCAGCAGCAAAGAGGACAGGGTCAACTATGGCTACACCTTC
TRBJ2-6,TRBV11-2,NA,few,CASSPYSGANVLTF,TGTGCCAGCAGCCCCTACTCTGGGGCCAACGTCCTGACTTTC
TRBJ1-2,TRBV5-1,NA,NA,CASSVDGGRNYGYTF,TGCGCCAGCAGCGTGGACGGAGGGCGGAACTATGGCTACACCTTC
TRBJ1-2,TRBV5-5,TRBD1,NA,CASSLSRGLTGGNYGYTF,TGTGCCAGCAGCTTGTCCAGGGGGCTCACAGGGGGTAACTATGGCTACACCTTC
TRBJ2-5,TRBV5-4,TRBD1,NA,CASSGGQTKETQYF,TGTGCCAGCAGCGGGGGACAGACAAAAGAGACCCAGTACTTC
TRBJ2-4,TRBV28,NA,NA,CASSLGNPARGAKNIQYF,TGTGCCAGCAGTTTAGGTAACCCAGCGCGTGGGGCCAAAAACATTCAGTACTTC
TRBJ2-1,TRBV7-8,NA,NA,CASSPRRDGSYNEQFF,TGTGCCAGCAGCCCGCGTAGGGACGGGAGCTACAATGAGCAGTTCTTC
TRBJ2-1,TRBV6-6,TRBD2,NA,CASTLSGTTGDEQFF,TGTGCCAGCACCCTTAGCGGGACTACCGGAGATGAGCAGTTCTTC
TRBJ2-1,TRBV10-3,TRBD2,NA,CAISMTSGVSYNEQFF,TGTGCCATCAGTATGACTAGCGGGGTCTCCTACAATGAGCAGTTCTTC
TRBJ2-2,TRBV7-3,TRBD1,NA,CASSLPEQGAGGELFF,TGTGCCAGCAGCCTCCCGGAACAGGGGGCGGGCGGGGAGCTGTTTTTT